This T cell receptor beta chain is from a study of Graves' ophthalmopathy and Graves' hyperthyroidism. Study outcomes and limitations: Most thyroid clonotypes expanded beyond 0.001 frequency were also found in blood. Sensitivity reached less than 71% and specificity around 76% when the model predicted ophthalmopathy progression.

This clonotype was seen a single time. The antigen is undetermined. V lost 3 bases, J lost 4 bases, and 5 bases stayed unmatched. CDR3 length: 16 residues. Germline V gene lookup returns CDR1 KGHDR and CDR2 SFDVKD. Lactation, pregnancy, uncontrolled infections and other autoimmune diseases were all grounds for excluding patients. CDR3 regions of TCR beta were amplified from RNA transcripts. HTBI primers served in a first-round RT-PCR, which a second-round multiplex PCR followed. TCRdb passed the multiplex PCR reads through MiXCR, listing each CDR3 protein once. The profile shows about 700,000 distinct CDR3 sequences, around 40% of them singletons.

Input material: peripheral blood. The TCR originated in an adult man with Graves' ophthalmopathy. This rearrangement joins TRBV24-1 to TRBJ1-4, with 9 bases matching TRBD1. CDR3 region: CATSDADRGINEKLFF. In DNA, the CDR3 is TGTGCCACCAGTGATGCGGACAGGGGCATTAATGAAAAACTGTTTTTT.